The entry below describes one TCR beta chain. Antigen unknown. The junction shows a germline mismatch at one end, possibly a read error. This record comes from a study of T cell responses to AZD1222 COVID-19 vaccine. As for the study in general: Pooled in the analysis were second doses at about 4 or about 12 weeks. Overall study results and limits: Spike was spanned by vaccine-associated CD4 TCRs, with dominance at 160-218 and 743-854. Clonal diversity may have been underestimated in mostly white British donors.

Clones were read by immunoSEQ multiplex PCR, and TCRdb kept only the in-frame ones, dropping some. The top ten clones hold about 12% of a sample with roughly 98,000 clones, more than 90% of them seen once. Germline V lookup: CDR1 DFQATT, CDR2 SNEGSKA (reference sequence). The CDR3 sequence is 11 residues long. The material sequenced was peripheral blood, taken on day 0 of AZD1222 vaccination. The sequence came from an adult in good health. The gene calls are TRBV20-1 and TRBJ2-1; the match to TRBD1 covers 7 bases. The CDR3, as DNA: TGCAGTGCTAGAAAAGGACAGGCGGAGGTCTTC. It yields the protein CSARKGQAEVF.